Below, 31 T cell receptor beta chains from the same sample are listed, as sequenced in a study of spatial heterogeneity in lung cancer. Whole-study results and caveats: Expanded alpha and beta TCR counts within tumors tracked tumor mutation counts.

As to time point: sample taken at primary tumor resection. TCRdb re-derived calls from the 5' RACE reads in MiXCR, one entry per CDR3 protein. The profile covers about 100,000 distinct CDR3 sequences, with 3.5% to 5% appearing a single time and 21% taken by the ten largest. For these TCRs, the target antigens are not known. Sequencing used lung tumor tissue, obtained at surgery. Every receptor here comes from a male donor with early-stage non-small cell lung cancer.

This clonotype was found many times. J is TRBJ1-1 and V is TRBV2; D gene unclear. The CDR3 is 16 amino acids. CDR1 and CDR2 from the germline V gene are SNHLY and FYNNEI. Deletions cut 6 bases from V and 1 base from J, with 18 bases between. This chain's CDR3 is CASRGWTAGSNTEAFF. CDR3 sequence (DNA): TGTGCCAGCAGAGGATGGACGGCGGGATCGAACACTGAAGCTTTCTTT. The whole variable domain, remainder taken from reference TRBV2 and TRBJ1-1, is EPEVTQTPSHQVTQMGQEVILRCVPISNHLYFYWYRQILGQKVEFLVSFYNNEISEKSEIFDDQFSVERPDGSNFTLKIRSTKLEDSAMYFCASRGWTAGSNTEAFFGQGTRLTVV.

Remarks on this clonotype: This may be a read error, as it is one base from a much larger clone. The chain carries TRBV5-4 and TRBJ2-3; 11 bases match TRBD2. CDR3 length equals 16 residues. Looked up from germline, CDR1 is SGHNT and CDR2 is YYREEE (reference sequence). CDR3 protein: CVSSLRLAGFADTQYF. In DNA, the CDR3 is TGTGTCAGCAGCTTGAGACTAGCGGGATTCGCAGATACGCAGTATTTT.

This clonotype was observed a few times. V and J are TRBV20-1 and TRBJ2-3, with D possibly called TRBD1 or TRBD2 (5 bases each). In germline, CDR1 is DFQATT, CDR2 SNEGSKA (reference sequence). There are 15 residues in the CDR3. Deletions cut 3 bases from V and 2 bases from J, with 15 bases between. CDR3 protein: CSASPSIGDTDTQYF. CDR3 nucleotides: TGCAGTGCTAGTCCTAGCATAGGGGACACAGATACGCAGTATTTT.

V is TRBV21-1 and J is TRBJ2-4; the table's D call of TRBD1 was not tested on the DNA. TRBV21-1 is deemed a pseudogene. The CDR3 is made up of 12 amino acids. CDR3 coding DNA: TGTGCCAGCAGCACGGACAGTCACATTCAGTACTTC. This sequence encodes CASSTDSHIQYF.

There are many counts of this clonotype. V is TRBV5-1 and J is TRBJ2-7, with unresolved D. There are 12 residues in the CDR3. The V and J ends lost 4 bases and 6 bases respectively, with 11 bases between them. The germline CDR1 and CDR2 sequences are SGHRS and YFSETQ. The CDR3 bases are TGCGCCAGCAGCCCCTCTTTAGGCGAGCAGTACTTC. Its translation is CASSPSLGEQYF. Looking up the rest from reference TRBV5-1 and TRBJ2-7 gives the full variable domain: KAGVTQTPRYLIKTRGQQVTLSCSPISGHRSVSWYQQTPGQGLQFLFEYFSETQRNKGNFPGRFSGRQFSNSRSEMNVSTLELGDSALYLCASSPSLGEQYFGPGTRLTVT.

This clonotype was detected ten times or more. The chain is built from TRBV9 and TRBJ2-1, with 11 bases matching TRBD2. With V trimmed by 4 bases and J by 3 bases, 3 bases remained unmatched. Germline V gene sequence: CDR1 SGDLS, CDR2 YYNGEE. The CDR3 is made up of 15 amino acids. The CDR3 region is CASSPTSGDYNEQFF. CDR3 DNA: TGTGCCAGCAGCCCGACTAGCGGGGACTACAATGAGCAGTTCTTC.

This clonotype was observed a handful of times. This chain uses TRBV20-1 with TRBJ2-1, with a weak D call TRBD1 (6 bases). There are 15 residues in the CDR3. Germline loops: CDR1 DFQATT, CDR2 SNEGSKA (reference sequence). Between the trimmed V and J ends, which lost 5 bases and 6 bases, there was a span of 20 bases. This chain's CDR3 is CSAARSRGAGNEQFF. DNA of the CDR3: TGCAGTGCTGCGCGCTCCAGGGGCGCCGGCAATGAGCAGTTCTTC.

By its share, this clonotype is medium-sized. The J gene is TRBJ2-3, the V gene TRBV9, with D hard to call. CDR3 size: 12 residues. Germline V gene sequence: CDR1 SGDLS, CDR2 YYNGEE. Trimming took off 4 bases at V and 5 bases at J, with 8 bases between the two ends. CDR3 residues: CASSPEKDTQYF. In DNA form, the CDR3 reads TGTGCCAGCAGCCCCGAAAAAGATACGCAGTATTTT.

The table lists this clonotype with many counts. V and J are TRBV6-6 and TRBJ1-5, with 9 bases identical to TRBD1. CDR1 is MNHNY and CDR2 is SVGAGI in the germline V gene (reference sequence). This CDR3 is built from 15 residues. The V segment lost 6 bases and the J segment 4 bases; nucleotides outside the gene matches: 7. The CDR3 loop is CASRETGGGNQPQHF. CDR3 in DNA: TGTGCCAGCAGGGAAACAGGGGGCGGTAATCAGCCCCAGCATTTT.

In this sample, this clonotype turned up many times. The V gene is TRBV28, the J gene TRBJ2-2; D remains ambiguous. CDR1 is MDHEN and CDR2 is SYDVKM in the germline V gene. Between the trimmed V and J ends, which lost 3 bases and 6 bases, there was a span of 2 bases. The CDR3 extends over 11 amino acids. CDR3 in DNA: TGTGCCAGCAGTTTCCCCGGGGAGCTGTTTTTT. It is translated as CASSFPGELFF.

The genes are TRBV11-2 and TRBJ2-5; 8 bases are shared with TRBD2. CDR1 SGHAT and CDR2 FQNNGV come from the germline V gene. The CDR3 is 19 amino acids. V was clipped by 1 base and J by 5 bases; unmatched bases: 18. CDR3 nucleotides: TGTGCCAGCAGCTTAGTGGGGGGACTAGATGACGTCGGTCGGGAGACCCAGTACTTC. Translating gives CASSLVGGLDDVGRETQYF.

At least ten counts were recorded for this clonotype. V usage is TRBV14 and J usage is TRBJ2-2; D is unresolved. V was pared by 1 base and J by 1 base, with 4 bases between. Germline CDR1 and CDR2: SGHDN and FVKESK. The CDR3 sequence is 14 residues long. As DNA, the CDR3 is TGTGCCAGCAGCCAAGTAAGGAACACCGGGGAGCTGTTTTTT. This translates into CASSQVRNTGELFF.

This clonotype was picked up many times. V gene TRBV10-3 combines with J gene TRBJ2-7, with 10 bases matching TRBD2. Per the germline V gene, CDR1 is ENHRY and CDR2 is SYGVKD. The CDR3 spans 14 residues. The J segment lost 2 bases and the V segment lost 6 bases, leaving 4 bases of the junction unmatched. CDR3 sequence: CAIRGTSEAYEQYF. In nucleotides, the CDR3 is TGTGCCATCAGGGGGACTAGCGAGGCCTACGAGCAGTACTTC.

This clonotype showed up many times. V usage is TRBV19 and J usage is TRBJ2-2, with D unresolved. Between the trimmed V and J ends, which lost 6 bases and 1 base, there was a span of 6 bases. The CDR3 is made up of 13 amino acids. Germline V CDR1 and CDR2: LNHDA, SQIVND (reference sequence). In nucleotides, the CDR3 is TGTGCCAGTAGGGTTATGAACACCGGGGAGCTGTTTTTT. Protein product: CASRVMNTGELFF.

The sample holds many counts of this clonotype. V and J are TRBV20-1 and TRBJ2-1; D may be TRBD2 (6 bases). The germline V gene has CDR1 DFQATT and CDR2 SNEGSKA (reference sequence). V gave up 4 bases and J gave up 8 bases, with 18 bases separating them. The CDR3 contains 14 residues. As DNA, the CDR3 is TGCAGTGCTACCCGCGGGCGGGGTCTGGATGAGCAGTTCTTC. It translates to CSATRGRGLDEQFF.

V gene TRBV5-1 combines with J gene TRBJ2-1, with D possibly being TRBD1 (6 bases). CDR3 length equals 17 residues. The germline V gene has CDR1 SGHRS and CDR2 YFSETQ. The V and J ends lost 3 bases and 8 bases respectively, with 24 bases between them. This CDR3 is CASSSWGPSPPRDEQFF. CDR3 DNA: TGCGCCAGCAGCTCCTGGGGGCCCTCTCCGCCCAGGGATGAGCAGTTCTTC.

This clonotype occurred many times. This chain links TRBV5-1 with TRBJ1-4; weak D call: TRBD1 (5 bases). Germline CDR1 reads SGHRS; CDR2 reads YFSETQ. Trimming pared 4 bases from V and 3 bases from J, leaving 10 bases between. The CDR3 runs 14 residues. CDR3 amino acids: CASSTDSPNEKLFF. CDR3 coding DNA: TGCGCCAGCAGCACAGACAGTCCTAATGAAAAACTGTTTTTT.

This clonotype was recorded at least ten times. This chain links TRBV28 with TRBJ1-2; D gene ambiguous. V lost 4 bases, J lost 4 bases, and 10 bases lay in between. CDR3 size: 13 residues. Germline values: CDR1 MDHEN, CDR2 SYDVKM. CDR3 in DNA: TGTGCCAGCAGTTCAAGAAGTTCCTATGGCTACACCTTC. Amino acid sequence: CASSSRSSYGYTF.

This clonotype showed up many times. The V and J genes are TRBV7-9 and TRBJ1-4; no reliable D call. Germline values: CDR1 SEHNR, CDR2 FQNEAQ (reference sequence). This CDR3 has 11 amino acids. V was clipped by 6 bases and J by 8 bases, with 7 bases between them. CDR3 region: CASSFAEKLFF. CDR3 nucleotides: TGTGCCAGCAGTTTTGCGGAAAAACTGTTTTTT.

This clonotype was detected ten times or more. CDR3 nucleotide sequence: TGTGCCAGCAGTTACACACCAACTAGCGGGAGTCGGAATGAGCAGTTCTTC. This encodes CASSYTPTSGSRNEQFF. The J gene is TRBJ2-1, the V gene TRBV6-5; 11 bases are a match to TRBD2. The J segment lost 7 bases and the V segment lost 2 bases, leaving 10 bases of the junction unmatched. Germline CDR1 is MNHEY and CDR2 is SVGAGI. The CDR3 runs to 17 residues.

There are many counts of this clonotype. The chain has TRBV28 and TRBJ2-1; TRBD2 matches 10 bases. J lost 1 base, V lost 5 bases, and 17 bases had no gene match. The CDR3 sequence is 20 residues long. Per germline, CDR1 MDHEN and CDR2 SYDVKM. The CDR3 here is CASSPRTSGKLLTSYNEQFF. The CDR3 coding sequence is TGTGCCAGCAGTCCCCGGACTAGCGGAAAACTCTTGACGTCCTACAATGAGCAGTTCTTC.

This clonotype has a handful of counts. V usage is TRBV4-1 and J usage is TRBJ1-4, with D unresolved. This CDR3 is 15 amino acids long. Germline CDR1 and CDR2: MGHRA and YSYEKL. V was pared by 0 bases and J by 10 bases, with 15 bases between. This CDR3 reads CASSQDRWEFGKLFF. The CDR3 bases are TGCGCCAGCAGCCAAGATCGGTGGGAGTTCGGAAAACTGTTTTTT.

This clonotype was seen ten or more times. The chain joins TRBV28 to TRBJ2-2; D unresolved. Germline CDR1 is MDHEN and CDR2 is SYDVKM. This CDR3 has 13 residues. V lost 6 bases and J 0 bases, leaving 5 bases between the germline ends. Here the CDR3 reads CASSSPNTGELFF. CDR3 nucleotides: TGTGCCAGCAGCAGCCCGAACACCGGGGAGCTGTTTTTT.

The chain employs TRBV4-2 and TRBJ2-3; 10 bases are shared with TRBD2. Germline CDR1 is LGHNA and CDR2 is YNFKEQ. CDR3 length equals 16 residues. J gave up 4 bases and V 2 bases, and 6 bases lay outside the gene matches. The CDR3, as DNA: TGTGCCAGCAGCCAAAGACTAGCGGGCGTTTCAGATACGCAGTATTTT. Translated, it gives CASSQRLAGVSDTQYF.

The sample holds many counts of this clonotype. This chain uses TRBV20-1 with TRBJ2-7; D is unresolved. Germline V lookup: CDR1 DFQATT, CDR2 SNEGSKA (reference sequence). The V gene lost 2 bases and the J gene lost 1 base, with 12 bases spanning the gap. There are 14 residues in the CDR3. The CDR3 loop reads CSARSGGGSYEQYF. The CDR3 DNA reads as TGCAGTGCTAGAAGTGGCGGTGGGTCCTACGAGCAGTACTTC.

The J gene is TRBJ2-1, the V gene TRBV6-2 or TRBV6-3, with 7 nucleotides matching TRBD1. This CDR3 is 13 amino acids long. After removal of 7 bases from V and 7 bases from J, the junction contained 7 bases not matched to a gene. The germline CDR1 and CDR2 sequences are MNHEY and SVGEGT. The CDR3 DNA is TGTGCCAGCACCCGGACAGGTAAAAATGAGCAGTTCTTC. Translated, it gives CASTRTGKNEQFF.

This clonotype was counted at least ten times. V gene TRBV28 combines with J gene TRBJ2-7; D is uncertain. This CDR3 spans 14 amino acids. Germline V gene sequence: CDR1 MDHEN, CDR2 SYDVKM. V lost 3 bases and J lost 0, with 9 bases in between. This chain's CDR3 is CASSFAHLSYEQYF. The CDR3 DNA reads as TGTGCCAGCAGTTTTGCCCATCTCTCCTACGAGCAGTACTTC.

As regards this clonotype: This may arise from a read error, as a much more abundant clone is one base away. The CDR3 region is CSARHREVFF. CDR3 nucleotide sequence: TGCAGTGCTAGACACCGGGAAGTTTTCTTT. The chain links TRBV20-1 to TRBJ1-1, with unresolved D. The CDR3 extends over 10 amino acids. Germline V gene lookup returns CDR1 DFQATT and CDR2 SNEGSKA (reference sequence).

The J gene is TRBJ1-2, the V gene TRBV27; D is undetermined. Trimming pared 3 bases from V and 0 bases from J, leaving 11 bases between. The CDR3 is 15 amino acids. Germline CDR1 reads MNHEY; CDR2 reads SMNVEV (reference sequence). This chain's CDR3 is CASSFDASPNYGYTF. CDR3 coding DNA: TGTGCCAGCAGTTTTGACGCGAGCCCTAACTATGGCTACACCTTC.

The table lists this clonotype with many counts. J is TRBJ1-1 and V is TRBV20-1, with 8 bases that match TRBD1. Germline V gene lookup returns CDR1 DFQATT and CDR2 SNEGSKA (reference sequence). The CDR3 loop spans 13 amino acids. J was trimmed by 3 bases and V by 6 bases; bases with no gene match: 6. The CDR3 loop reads CSAAQGADTEAFF. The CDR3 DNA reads TGCAGTGCCGCCCAGGGGGCTGACACTGAAGCTTTCTTT.

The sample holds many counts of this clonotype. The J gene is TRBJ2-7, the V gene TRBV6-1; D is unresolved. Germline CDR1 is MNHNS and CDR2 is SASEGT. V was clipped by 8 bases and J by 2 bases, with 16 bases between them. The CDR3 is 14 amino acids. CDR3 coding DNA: TGTGCCAGCTGTTTGCCCCTCTTCCCCTACGAGCAGTACTTC. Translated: CASCLPLFPYEQYF.